This is a list of T cell receptor beta chains from one sample in a study of PD-L1 blockade in urothelial cancer. Profiled with immunoSEQ multiplex PCR; TCRdb holds only in-frame clones, not every one. This repertoire shows about 40,000 clones, approximately 85% found once; its top ten account for 2.5% to 3%. Sequences were derived from PBMCs, sampled around atezolizumab (anti-PD-L1) treatment. These receptors came from a man between 65 and 79 years old with urothelial cancer. Each CDR3 is given with its conserved first and last residue. A D gene is named only where the DNA matches it firmly. Not every row has a clone size; where given, it reads once, few, many or a size class.

NA	13	TRBD1	TRBV18	TRBJ1-1	CASSQDRVGEAFF	TGTGCCAGCTCACAGGACAGGGTGGGTGAAGCTTTCTTT
NA	14	TRBD1	TRBV6-6	TRBJ1-1	CASRKTGENTEAFF	TGTGCCAGCAGGAAGACAGGGGAGAACACTGAAGCTTTCTTT
few	15	NA	TRBV4-2	TRBJ1-5	CASSPSLSSNQPQHF	TGTGCCAGCAGCCCTTCTTTGAGTAGCAATCAGCCCCAGCATTTT
NA	12	NA	TRBV10-2	TRBJ2-1	CASTISGNEQFF	TGCGCCAGCACAATCAGCGGCAATGAGCAGTTCTTC
NA	13	TRBD1	TRBV30	TRBJ1-2	CAWSSGRGYRYTF	TGTGCCTGGAGTTCGGGCAGGGGGTATCGCTACACCTTC
NA	13	NA	TRBV11-2	TRBJ2-3	CASSFQSPDTQYF	TGTGCCAGCAGCTTTCAGTCCCCAGATACGCAGTATTTT
NA	15	TRBD1	TRBV29-1	TRBJ2-4	CSVEGGGQGLSIQYF	TGCAGCGTTGAGGGCGGGGGACAGGGGCTGAGCATTCAGTACTTC
NA	14	NA	TRBV18	TRBJ2-3	CASSPSLATDTQYF	TGTGCCAGCTCACCGTCCCTAGCAACAGATACGCAGTATTTT
NA	14	TRBD2	TRBV11-2	TRBJ2-7	CASSPRLADYEQYF	TGTGCCAGCAGCCCCCGACTAGCAGACTACGAGCAGTACTTC
once	11	NA	TRBV29-1	TRBJ2-7	CSVTSGDEQYF	TGCAGCGTTACTTCCGGGGACGAGCAGTACTTC
NA	12	NA	TRBV19	TRBJ2-1	CASSMMSSEQFF	TGTGCCAGTAGTATGATGAGTAGTGAGCAGTTCTTC
NA	13	NA	TRBV2	TRBJ2-4	CASSEGGRNIQYF	TGTGCCAGCAGTGAAGGGGGCCGGAACATTCAGTACTTC
NA	15	TRBD1	TRBV28	TRBJ1-2	CASSPSTQGAPGYTF	TGTGCCAGCAGTCCAAGTACACAGGGGGCGCCTGGCTACACCTTC
NA	14	NA	TRBV27	TRBJ2-1	CASSFSREPNEQFF	TGTGCCAGCAGTTTCTCACGAGAGCCGAATGAGCAGTTCTTC
once	16	TRBD1	TRBV7-6	TRBJ1-3	CASSLTGAPSGNTIYF	TGTGCCAGCAGCTTAACAGGGGCCCCCTCTGGAAACACCATATATTTT
NA	14	TRBD2	TRBV7-8	TRBJ2-7	CASSSLAEVYEQYF	TGTGCCAGCAGCTCACTAGCGGAGGTCTACGAGCAGTACTTC
NA	11	TRBD1	TRBV20-1	TRBJ2-1	CSARADREQFF	TGCAGTGCTAGGGCGGACAGGGAGCAGTTCTTC
NA	16	TRBD2	TRBV5-1	TRBJ2-3	CASSTAGTSGTDTQYF	TGCGCCAGCAGCACAGCCGGGACTAGCGGGACAGATACGCAGTATTTT
NA	14	NA	TRBV7-9	TRBJ1-2	CASSLGGANGGYTF	TGTGCCAGCAGCTTAGGGGGCGCGAACGGCGGCTACACCTTC
NA	15	NA	TRBV10-1	TRBJ1-1	CASSDSGAGDTEAFF	TGCGCCAGCAGTGATTCAGGGGCTGGGGACACTGAAGCTTTCTTT
few	14	NA	TRBV10-3	TRBJ1-5	CAISEGQSNQPQHF	TGTGCCATCAGTGAGGGACAGTCGAATCAGCCCCAGCATTTT
NA	14	NA	TRBV18	TRBJ2-1	CASSPPGGDNEQFF	TGTGCCAGCTCACCACCAGGAGGGGACAATGAGCAGTTCTTC
NA	14	TRBD2	TRBV2	TRBJ2-7	CASKRLADSYEQYF	TGTGCCAGCAAGCGTCTAGCGGACTCCTACGAGCAGTACTTC
NA	14	NA	TRBV28	TRBJ1-3	CASSLQGSGNTIYF	TGTGCCAGCAGTTTACAGGGCTCTGGAAACACCATATATTTT
NA	15	NA	TRBV11-2	TRBJ1-2	CASSSLQGFNYGYTF	TGTGCCAGCAGCTCGTTACAGGGTTTTAACTATGGCTACACCTTC
NA	15	NA	TRBV4-1	TRBJ2-3	CASSQGGTIEDTQYF	TGCGCCAGCAGCCAGGGAGGTACTATTGAAGATACGCAGTATTTT
NA	14	NA	TRBV4-1	TRBJ1-1	CASSQPTRTLEAFF	TGCGCCAGCAGCCAACCCACTCGGACACTTGAAGCTTTCTTT
NA	13	NA	TRBV2	TRBJ2-7	CASSEAHEVEQYF	TGTGCCAGCAGTGAAGCGCATGAGGTCGAGCAGTACTTC
NA	15	NA	TRBV19	TRBJ1-4	CASSFNADGNEKLFF	TGTGCCAGTAGTTTCAATGCCGACGGGAATGAAAAACTGTTTTTT
NA	16	TRBD2	TRBV19	TRBJ2-3	CASSIGGAGGTDTQYF	TGTGCCAGTAGTATAGGTGGCGCGGGAGGGACAGATACGCAGTATTTT
NA	14	NA	TRBV11-2	TRBJ1-1	CASGGPPMGTEAFF	TGTGCCAGCGGAGGGCCTCCCATGGGCACTGAAGCTTTCTTT
NA	14	NA	TRBV29-1	TRBJ1-2	CSVGFVIGEQVDTF	TGCAGCGTTGGCTTTGTGATTGGAGAACAGGTCGACACCTTC
NA	14	NA	TRBV18	TRBJ1-3	CASSPSGNGNTIYF	TGTGCCAGCTCACCATCAGGGAATGGAAACACCATATATTTT
NA	14	TRBD2	TRBV13	TRBJ2-7	CASSGGDGFYEQYF	TGTGCCAGCAGCGGGGGGGACGGATTCTACGAGCAGTACTTC
NA	18	NA	TRBV4-2	TRBJ2-6	CASSQEGAATSGANVLTF	TGTGCCAGCAGCCAAGAGGGAGCAGCCACCTCTGGGGCCAACGTCCTGACTTTC
NA	15	NA	TRBV15	TRBJ1-2	CATSRDQQGRYGYTF	TGTGCCACCAGCAGAGATCAGCAGGGAAGGTATGGCTACACCTTC
NA	17	TRBD2	TRBV5-1	TRBJ2-7	CASSLTSGRGRMHEQYF	TGCGCCAGCAGCCTGACTAGCGGGAGAGGGAGGATGCACGAGCAGTACTTC
NA	14	TRBD1	TRBV2	TRBJ1-2	CASSGDSVRYGYTF	TGTGCCAGCAGCGGGGACAGCGTTCGCTATGGCTACACCTTC
NA	14	NA	TRBV29-1	TRBJ1-1	CSVEEGAGERRAFF	TGCAGCGTTGAAGAGGGGGCAGGGGAGAGAAGGGCTTTCTTT
once	17	NA	TRBV7-9	TRBJ2-2	CASSLRGGLLNTGELFF	TGTGCCAGCAGCCTCAGAGGGGGTCTTCTGAACACCGGGGAGCTGTTTTTT
NA	16	TRBD1	TRBV5-6	TRBJ2-5	CASSGRDRGVGETQYF	TGTGCCAGCAGCGGCCGGGACAGGGGGGTTGGGGAGACCCAGTACTTC
NA	14	NA	TRBV7-2	TRBJ2-5	CASSLQGNQETQYF	TGTGCCAGCAGCTTGCAGGGGAACCAAGAGACCCAGTACTTC
NA	15	TRBD2	TRBV6-4	TRBJ2-1	CASSVAGASYNEQFF	TGTGCCAGCAGTGTCGCGGGAGCATCCTACAATGAGCAGTTCTTC
once	15	TRBD2	TRBV6-4	TRBJ2-1	CASSGGLAGVHEQFF	TGTGCCAGCAGTGGCGGACTAGCGGGAGTCCATGAGCAGTTCTTC
NA	18	TRBD2	TRBV5-4	TRBJ2-6	CASSWGVAGPSGANVLTF	TGTGCCAGCAGCTGGGGGGTAGCGGGGCCCTCTGGGGCCAACGTCCTGACTTTC
NA	16	NA	TRBV7-6	TRBJ2-2	CASSLRQSGRNGELFF	TGTGCCAGCAGCTTACGACAGAGCGGGCGTAACGGGGAGCTGTTTTTT
NA	17	NA	TRBV7-9	TRBJ2-3	CASSLSIRHINTDTQYF	TGTGCCAGCAGCTTATCGATCAGACACATTAACACAGATACGCAGTATTTT
few	15	NA	TRBV2	TRBJ1-1	CASSEIGEGTTEAFF	TGTGCCAGCAGCGAGATTGGGGAGGGGACCACTGAAGCTTTCTTT
NA	14	NA	TRBV2	TRBJ2-1	CASSSDRKDNEQFF	TGTGCCAGCAGCTCGGACAGAAAGGACAATGAGCAGTTCTTC
NA	14	TRBD1	TRBV29-1	TRBJ2-5	CSVEDPGGRETQYF	TGCAGCGTTGAAGATCCAGGGGGTCGGGAGACCCAGTACTTC
NA	15	NA	TRBV14	TRBJ2-3	CASSHRASGTDTQYF	TGTGCCAGCAGCCATAGAGCGAGCGGCACAGATACGCAGTATTTT
NA	16	NA	TRBV6-5	TRBJ2-1	CASSYGRRVASDEQFF	TGTGCCAGCAGTTACGGCCGACGGGTGGCGAGCGATGAGCAGTTCTTC
NA	12	NA	TRBV30	TRBJ1-4	CAWSVSNEKLFF	TGTGCCTGGAGTGTGTCGAATGAAAAACTGTTTTTT
NA	13	NA	TRBV15	TRBJ1-1	CATSREGDSEAFF	TGTGCCACCAGCAGAGAAGGGGACTCTGAAGCTTTCTTT
NA	15	TRBD2	TRBV27	TRBJ2-1	CASSPQRGTYNEQFF	TGTGCCAGCAGTCCCCAGCGGGGTACCTACAATGAGCAGTTCTTC
few	14	TRBD1	TRBV5-1	TRBJ1-3	CASSLQGEGNTIYF	TGCGCCAGCAGCCTACAGGGGGAAGGAAACACCATATATTTT